A selection of T cell receptor beta chains follows, all from one sample in a study of blood T cell repertoires in COVID-19. Here immunoSEQ multiplex PCR was the method, and the copy in TCRdb shows in-frame clones only, minus some. The table shows approximately 84,000 clones, with about nine tenths occurring only once. Material for sequencing was peripheral blood. Every receptor here comes from a human donor with active COVID-19. The donor label of this sample is uncertain. Each CDR3 is given with its conserved first and last residue. A D gene is named only where the DNA matches it firmly. Rows may omit the clone size; those that give it use once, few, many or a size class.

clone size: NA; J gene: TRBJ2-5; D gene: NA; CDR3 length: 14; V gene: TRBV7-9; CDR3 DNA: TGTGCCAGCAGCTTAGTTGGGAAGGGGGAGACCCAGTACTTC; CDR3 protein: CASSLVGKGETQYF
clone size: NA; J gene: TRBJ2-2; D gene: TRBD2; CDR3 length: 16; V gene: TRBV3-1/TRBV3-2; CDR3 DNA: TGTGCCAGCAGCCAACCAACTAGCGGGGGTCCCGGGGAGCTGTTTTTT; CDR3 protein: CASSQPTSGGPGELFF
clone size: once; J gene: TRBJ2-5; D gene: TRBD2; CDR3 length: 16; V gene: TRBV5-1; CDR3 DNA: TGCGCCAGCAGCTACAGTAGCGGGGCAAACCAAGAGACCCAGTACTTC; CDR3 protein: CASSYSSGANQETQYF
clone size: NA; J gene: TRBJ2-2; D gene: TRBD1; CDR3 length: 14; V gene: TRBV4-3; CDR3 DNA: TGCGCCAGCAGCCAAGATCTAACCAGGGGGCAATTGTTTTTT; CDR3 protein: CASSQDLTRGQLFF
clone size: NA; J gene: TRBJ2-2; D gene: NA; CDR3 length: 14; V gene: TRBV6-2/TRBV6-3; CDR3 DNA: TGTGCCAGCAGTTACTCCCGGGGCACCGGGGAGCTGTTTTTT; CDR3 protein: CASSYSRGTGELFF
clone size: NA; J gene: TRBJ1-2; D gene: TRBD1; CDR3 length: 14; V gene: TRBV7-9; CDR3 DNA: TGTGCCAGCAGCGTCGGGACAGTTTACTATGGCTACACCTTC; CDR3 protein: CASSVGTVYYGYTF
clone size: NA; J gene: TRBJ2-6; D gene: TRBD2; CDR3 length: 12; V gene: TRBV5-1; CDR3 DNA: TGCGCCAGCAAACGGGAGGGTACCGTCCTGACTTTC; CDR3 protein: CASKREGTVLTF
clone size: NA; J gene: TRBJ1-2; D gene: TRBD1; CDR3 length: 17; V gene: TRBV4-1; CDR3 DNA: TGCGCCAGCAGCCAAGATCCCCCCGACAGGGTAGGTTATGGCTACACCTTC; CDR3 protein: CASSQDPPDRVGYGYTF
clone size: NA; J gene: TRBJ1-2; D gene: NA; CDR3 length: 15; V gene: TRBV5-1; CDR3 DNA: TGCGCCAGCAGCAAAGAAGGGGTTGGGGTAGATGGCTACACCTTC; CDR3 protein: CASSKEGVGVDGYTF
clone size: NA; J gene: TRBJ2-7; D gene: NA; CDR3 length: 14; V gene: TRBV9; CDR3 DNA: TGTGCCAGCAGCGTGGAGAGCGGCCCCTACGAGCAGTACTTC; CDR3 protein: CASSVESGPYEQYF
clone size: NA; J gene: TRBJ2-1; D gene: TRBD1; CDR3 length: 13; V gene: TRBV30; CDR3 DNA: TGTGCCGGAGGGACAGGGGCGAACAATGAGCAGTTCTTC; CDR3 protein: CAGGTGANNEQFF
clone size: NA; J gene: TRBJ2-2; D gene: NA; CDR3 length: 13; V gene: TRBV11-2; CDR3 DNA: TGTGCCAGCAGCTTAGCCCCTGTGGGGGAGCTGTTTTTT; CDR3 protein: CASSLAPVGELFF
clone size: NA; J gene: TRBJ2-2; D gene: TRBD1; CDR3 length: 18; V gene: TRBV7-2; CDR3 DNA: TGTGCCAGCAGCTTAGAGCTGGGACAGGGGGCGAACACCGGGGAGCTGTTTTTT; CDR3 protein: CASSLELGQGANTGELFF
clone size: NA; J gene: TRBJ1-1; D gene: NA; CDR3 length: 13; V gene: TRBV24-1; CDR3 DNA: TGTGCCACCAGTGCACCAGGGGAGCCTGAAGCTTTCTTT; CDR3 protein: CATSAPGEPEAFF
clone size: NA; J gene: TRBJ2-2; D gene: NA; CDR3 length: 15; V gene: TRBV10-2; CDR3 DNA: TGCGCCAGCAGGGGCCTAGGGGATAACACCGGGGAGCTGTTTTTT; CDR3 protein: CASRGLGDNTGELFF
clone size: NA; J gene: TRBJ2-7; D gene: TRBD1; CDR3 length: 16; V gene: TRBV4-1; CDR3 DNA: TGCGCCAGCAGCCAAAACCGACAGGGAATATCCTACGAGCAGTACTTC; CDR3 protein: CASSQNRQGISYEQYF
clone size: NA; J gene: TRBJ2-3; D gene: TRBD2; CDR3 length: 14; V gene: TRBV11-2; CDR3 DNA: TGTGCCAGCAGTTATCGGGGGGGCCTAGATACGCAGTATTTT; CDR3 protein: CASSYRGGLDTQYF
clone size: NA; J gene: TRBJ1-2; D gene: NA; CDR3 length: 12; V gene: TRBV5-4; CDR3 DNA: TGTGCCAGCAGCTCCCAGGGCTATGGCTACACCTTC; CDR3 protein: CASSSQGYGYTF
clone size: NA; J gene: TRBJ2-1; D gene: TRBD1; CDR3 length: 14; V gene: TRBV4-1; CDR3 DNA: TGCGCCAGCAGCCCAGCGACAGGGGTCGATGAGCAGTTCTTC; CDR3 protein: CASSPATGVDEQFF
clone size: NA; J gene: TRBJ2-3; D gene: NA; CDR3 length: 15; V gene: TRBV2; CDR3 DNA: TGTGCCAGCAGTGGCCCCGGCGGGGTCACAGATACGCAGTATTTT; CDR3 protein: CASSGPGGVTDTQYF
clone size: NA; J gene: TRBJ2-7; D gene: TRBD1; CDR3 length: 14; V gene: TRBV5-1; CDR3 DNA: TGCGCCAGCAGCTTGGCAGGGGGCTACTACGAGCAGTACTTC; CDR3 protein: CASSLAGGYYEQYF
clone size: NA; J gene: TRBJ2-3; D gene: TRBD2; CDR3 length: 16; V gene: TRBV24-1; CDR3 DNA: TGTGCCACCTGGGGGGTGGCGGGGGGCCTCACAGATACGCAGTATTTT; CDR3 protein: CATWGVAGGLTDTQYF
clone size: NA; J gene: TRBJ2-2; D gene: TRBD2; CDR3 length: 18; V gene: TRBV5-1; CDR3 DNA: TGCGCCAGCAGCTTAGGCCCCGGCGGGGGGGCTCGTACCGGGGAGCTGTTTTTT; CDR3 protein: CASSLGPGGGARTGELFF
clone size: NA; J gene: TRBJ1-5; D gene: NA; CDR3 length: 14; V gene: TRBV28; CDR3 DNA: TGTGCCAGCAGTCGGGCCCTCGGGGGTCAGCCCCAGCATTTT; CDR3 protein: CASSRALGGQPQHF
clone size: NA; J gene: TRBJ1-2; D gene: NA; CDR3 length: 16; V gene: TRBV7-2; CDR3 DNA: TGTGCCAGCAGCTCAGGAAGGAAGTCAGGGTTATATGGCTACACCTTC; CDR3 protein: CASSSGRKSGLYGYTF
clone size: NA; J gene: TRBJ1-1; D gene: NA; CDR3 length: 13; V gene: TRBV5-1; CDR3 DNA: TGCGCCAGCAGCAGTACGGGGGTCACTGAAGCTTTCTTT; CDR3 protein: CASSSTGVTEAFF
clone size: few; J gene: TRBJ1-6; D gene: TRBD1; CDR3 length: 16; V gene: TRBV9; CDR3 DNA: TGTGCCAGCACCGAGGGACAGGGGTCCTATAATTCACCCCTCCACTTT; CDR3 protein: CASTEGQGSYNSPLHF
clone size: NA; J gene: TRBJ2-7; D gene: TRBD1; CDR3 length: 15; V gene: TRBV9; CDR3 DNA: TGTGCCAGCAGCGTAGGTCAGGGGGATTATGACGAGCAGTACTTC; CDR3 protein: CASSVGQGDYDEQYF
clone size: NA; J gene: TRBJ2-5; D gene: TRBD1; CDR3 length: 14; V gene: TRBV19; CDR3 DNA: TGTGCCAGTATGGGACAGGGGGCAGGGGAGACCCAGTACTTC; CDR3 protein: CASMGQGAGETQYF
clone size: NA; J gene: TRBJ2-5; D gene: TRBD2; CDR3 length: 14; V gene: TRBV6-5; CDR3 DNA: TGTGCCAGCAGAAGACTAGCGGGGACCGAGACCCAGTACTTC; CDR3 protein: CASRRLAGTETQYF
clone size: NA; J gene: TRBJ2-1; D gene: TRBD1; CDR3 length: 16; V gene: TRBV7-2; CDR3 DNA: TGTGCCAGCAGTCACTTCCGGGACAGGCCTTACAATGAGCAGTTCTTC; CDR3 protein: CASSHFRDRPYNEQFF
clone size: NA; J gene: TRBJ1-2; D gene: NA; CDR3 length: 12; V gene: TRBV21-1; CDR3 DNA: TGTGCCGGGAGGGACATACTCTTTGGCTACACCTTC; CDR3 protein: CAGRDILFGYTF
clone size: NA; J gene: TRBJ1-5; D gene: NA; CDR3 length: 16; V gene: TRBV6-2/TRBV6-3; CDR3 DNA: TGTGCCAGCAGTTCCTCTTCGGGGATTGGCAATCAGCCCCAGCATTTT; CDR3 protein: CASSSSSGIGNQPQHF
clone size: NA; J gene: TRBJ1-5; D gene: TRBD1; CDR3 length: 15; V gene: TRBV7-2; CDR3 DNA: TGTGCCAGCAGCTACGGGACAGAGAGGTATCAGCCCCAGCATTTT; CDR3 protein: CASSYGTERYQPQHF
clone size: NA; J gene: TRBJ1-2; D gene: TRBD1; CDR3 length: 13; V gene: TRBV5-6; CDR3 DNA: TGTGCCAGCAGCACCTACAGGGGTAGTGGCTACACCTTC; CDR3 protein: CASSTYRGSGYTF
clone size: NA; J gene: TRBJ1-1; D gene: NA; CDR3 length: 12; V gene: TRBV18; CDR3 DNA: TGTGCCAGCTCCAGATGGGAGACTGAAGCTTTCTTT; CDR3 protein: CASSRWETEAFF
clone size: once; J gene: TRBJ2-5; D gene: NA; CDR3 length: 16; V gene: TRBV5-1; CDR3 DNA: TGCGCCAGCAGCCTGGGGCTCGCCAGGGCCCAAGAGACCCAGTACTTC; CDR3 protein: CASSLGLARAQETQYF
clone size: NA; J gene: TRBJ2-7; D gene: NA; CDR3 length: 16; V gene: TRBV6-2/TRBV6-3; CDR3 DNA: TGTGCCAGCAGTTACAGCCGCGGAGGGAGCTCCTACGAGCAGTACTTC; CDR3 protein: CASSYSRGGSSYEQYF
clone size: NA; J gene: TRBJ2-7; D gene: TRBD1; CDR3 length: 15; V gene: TRBV4-3; CDR3 DNA: TGCGCCAGCAGTCCCTGGACAGGGGGCTCCTACGAGCAGTACTTC; CDR3 protein: CASSPWTGGSYEQYF
clone size: NA; J gene: TRBJ1-1; D gene: NA; CDR3 length: 11; V gene: TRBV27; CDR3 DNA: TGTGCCAGCAGGGCCCCGGGGGGGGCTTTCTTT; CDR3 protein: CASRAPGGAFF
clone size: NA; J gene: TRBJ1-4; D gene: NA; CDR3 length: 13; V gene: TRBV6-5; CDR3 DNA: TGTGCCAGCACACGGGTGGCTAATGAAAAACTGTTTTTT; CDR3 protein: CASTRVANEKLFF
clone size: NA; J gene: TRBJ1-2; D gene: TRBD1; CDR3 length: 19; V gene: TRBV4-1; CDR3 DNA: TGCGCCAGCAGCCTTGGCGGGACAGGGGGGGAGTGGGCTAACTATGGCTACACCTTC; CDR3 protein: CASSLGGTGGEWANYGYTF
clone size: once; J gene: TRBJ1-1; D gene: NA; CDR3 length: 13; V gene: TRBV9; CDR3 DNA: TGTGCCAGCAGCTTCAGGGAGAACACTGAAGCTTTCTTT; CDR3 protein: CASSFRENTEAFF
clone size: NA; J gene: TRBJ2-1; D gene: NA; CDR3 length: 13; V gene: TRBV5-8; CDR3 DNA: TGTGCCAGCAGCTTGGGAGGGGGGGATGAGCAGTTCTTC; CDR3 protein: CASSLGGGDEQFF
clone size: NA; J gene: TRBJ2-7; D gene: NA; CDR3 length: 15; V gene: TRBV23-1; CDR3 DNA: TGCGCCAGCAGTCAATCGAAGGACAACTTCTACGAGCAGTACTTC; CDR3 protein: CASSQSKDNFYEQYF